Shown below are 10 T cell receptor beta chains from a single sample sequenced in a study of T cell changes during pregnancy in multiple sclerosis. TCRdb's table, derived via immunoSEQ multiplex PCR, lists solely in-frame clones and lacks some. Counted here are about 20,000 clones, about 88% occurring once; the ten biggest clones make up roughly 6.4%. This material consisted of CD8+ T cells from peripheral blood mononuclear cells, taken in the third trimester of pregnancy. These receptors originate from a female donor in good health, enrolled as a control in a pregnancy study.

The V call is TRBV1, the J call TRBJ2-1; the table calls TRBD2, which could not be checked here. TRBV1 is reported as a pseudogene. The CDR3 consists of 19 residues. CDR3 bases: TGCACCAGCAGCCCGAAGCGGTTAGCGGGAGTCATAGGTTACAATGAGCAGTTCTTC. It encodes CTSSPKRLAGVIGYNEQFF.

This chain uses TRBV6-4 with TRBJ2-1, with 9 bases fitting TRBD2. CDR1 is MRHNA, CDR2 SNTAGT, per germline. Trimming at V came to 2 bases and at J to 4 bases, leaving 12 bases not matched to a gene. This CDR3 is built from 18 residues. The CDR3 DNA sequence: TGTGCCAGCAGTGACGGGATAGCGGGAGAAACACTATACAATGAGCAGTTCTTC. It encodes CASSDGIAGETLYNEQFF.

Only one count was recorded for this clone. The J gene is TRBJ1-2, the V gene TRBV2, with a tentative D call TRBD1 (6 bases). The CDR3 is made up of 12 amino acids. Trimming cost V 8 bases and J 5 bases, with 12 bases left between them. Germline-derived CDR1 and CDR2 are SNHLY and FYNNEI. The CDR3 region is CASGQGNYGYTF. CDR3 DNA: TGTGCCAGCGGGCAGGGGAATTATGGCTACACCTTC.

This clone was observed a single time. Germline is not matched at one junction end, which may reflect a read error. The chain couples TRBV15 to TRBJ2-7; maybe TRBD2 (6 bases). This CDR3 spans 14 amino acids. Germline CDR1 reads LNHNV; CDR2 reads YYDKDF (reference sequence). The CDR3 nucleotides are TGTGCCACCAGCGAATTAGCCGGGACTCCGCGTACCTATTTC. It yields the protein CATSELAGTPRTYF.

The chain uses TRBV4-1 and TRBJ2-7; possibly TRBD1 for D (6 bases). Germline V gene sequence: CDR1 MGHRA, CDR2 YSYEKL. The CDR3 sequence is 14 residues long. The ends were cut back, 0 bases at V and 4 bases at J, with 10 bases in the middle. The CDR3 DNA reads TGCGCCAGCAGCCAAGACAGGGGATCGTACGAGCAGTACTTC. As protein: CASSQDRGSYEQYF.

The CDR3 DNA sequence: TGTGCCACCAGCAGAGCGGAGACTAGCGGCCTCTCCTACGAGCAGTACTTC. As protein: CATSRAETSGLSYEQYF. The chain recombines TRBV15 with TRBJ2-7; 9 bases line up with TRBD2. The CDR3 contains 17 residues. CDR1 is LNHNV, CDR2 YYDKDF, per germline (reference sequence). J gave up 0 bases and V 1 base, and 7 bases lay outside the gene matches.

This clone occurred once. The chain employs TRBV4-1 and TRBJ1-4; D unresolved. The germline gives CDR1 MGHRA, CDR2 YSYEKL. Between the trimmed V and J ends, which lost 2 bases and 4 bases, there was a span of 14 bases. The CDR3 runs to 16 residues. CDR3: CASSQSTSILNEKLFF. The DNA for the CDR3 is TGCGCCAGCAGCCAATCTACGAGTATTCTTAATGAAAAACTGTTTTTT.

The CDR3 DNA follows: TGCAGCGTCACCGGGACAGAAATGGGGGACTATGGCTACACCTTC. It specifies CSVTGTEMGDYGYTF. The chain couples TRBV29-1 to TRBJ1-2; 7 bases are a match to TRBD1. V gave up 6 bases and J gave up 3 bases; unmatched junction bases: 13. CDR3 length: 15 residues. CDR1 SQVTM and CDR2 ANQGSEA come from the germline V gene.

V is TRBV4-1 and J is TRBJ2-5; TRBD2 might be the D (6 bases). This CDR3 has 15 residues. Germline-derived CDR1 and CDR2 are MGHRA and YSYEKL. V was cut by 4 bases and J by 2 bases, with 14 bases left in between. The CDR3 DNA sequence: TGCGCCAGCAGCCTCGCATGGGGGGAACAAGAGACCCAGTACTTC. It translates to CASSLAWGEQETQYF.

As DNA, the CDR3 is TGTGCCAGCAGCCCGGGACTAGCGGGAGACGAGCAGTACTTC. Protein product: CASSPGLAGDEQYF. The chain uses TRBV7-2 and TRBJ2-7, with TRBD2 matching 14 bases. The CDR3 covers 14 residues. The V gene end was trimmed by 5 bases and the J gene end by 5 bases; junction bases not matched to a gene: 2. The germline V gene encodes CDR1 SGHTA and CDR2 FQGNSA.